A selection of T cell receptor beta chains follows, all from one sample in a study of blood T cell repertoires in COVID-19. Profiled with immunoSEQ multiplex PCR; TCRdb holds only in-frame clones, not every one. The table records about 45,000 clones, roughly nine tenths of them present only once. The specimen was peripheral blood. Receptors were obtained from a human donor in a cohort sampled during active COVID-19. Each CDR3 is given with its conserved first and last residue. Each record gives: V gene, CDR3 protein.

v_gene: TRBV10-3; CDR3aa: CAISESVGRAYNEQFF
v_gene: TRBV5-1; CDR3aa: CASSLEGTYTEAFF
v_gene: TRBV15; CDR3aa: CATSRDLLLQGEGEQYF
v_gene: TRBV6-6; CDR3aa: CASSLQETQYF
v_gene: TRBV4-1; CDR3aa: CASSLSGGAGEQFF
v_gene: TRBV29-1; CDR3aa: CSGRLAGGLDTQYF
v_gene: TRBV5-1; CDR3aa: CASSFGTSDGELFF
v_gene: TRBV5-1; CDR3aa: CASSELSGDFNTQYF
v_gene: TRBV20-1; CDR3aa: CSASYTGQGRTDTQYF
v_gene: TRBV7-9; CDR3aa: CASSFGTSGSYNEQFF
v_gene: TRBV7-8; CDR3aa: CASSLGTVSGNTIYF
v_gene: TRBV12-5; CDR3aa: CASGLAGTGGTGELFF
v_gene: TRBV12-3/TRBV12-4; CDR3aa: CASSRVMGTEAFF
v_gene: TRBV28; CDR3aa: CASSLTGGNQPQHF
v_gene: TRBV6-5; CDR3aa: CASKTGVGNTEAFF
v_gene: TRBV18; CDR3aa: CASSPGGRSTDTQYF
v_gene: TRBV6-2/TRBV6-3; CDR3aa: CASSYGTSGGLKTQYF
v_gene: TRBV18; CDR3aa: CASSPQTGGNAEAFF
v_gene: TRBV5-1; CDR3aa: CASSFGGGGGQETQYF
v_gene: TRBV19; CDR3aa: CASSNPRDYQGNQPQHF
v_gene: TRBV7-2; CDR3aa: CASSLGLAGNEQFF
v_gene: TRBV6-5; CDR3aa: CASSIGQNTEAFF
v_gene: TRBV4-2; CDR3aa: CASSQVWEPTFPKKETQYF
v_gene: TRBV19; CDR3aa: CASSLRLLPTDTQYF
v_gene: TRBV9; CDR3aa: CASSALTGGDAGYTF
v_gene: TRBV7-2; CDR3aa: CASSKLTGKSSYEQYF
v_gene: TRBV10-3; CDR3aa: CAISEPGQGNGYTF
v_gene: TRBV16; CDR3aa: CASSQSRGSGANVLTF
v_gene: TRBV29-1; CDR3aa: CSVDTRGGVHQPQHF
v_gene: TRBV7-6; CDR3aa: CASSLGETSSYEQYF
v_gene: TRBV7-2; CDR3aa: CASATEIEVHEQYF
v_gene: TRBV7-9; CDR3aa: CASSFGSSYNEQFF
v_gene: TRBV2; CDR3aa: CASGTDRVDGYTF
v_gene: TRBV6-6; CDR3aa: CASSPRTGGEKLFF
v_gene: TRBV10-3; CDR3aa: CAIRTGQASYEQYF
v_gene: TRBV6-6; CDR3aa: CASIRSGGAYEQYF
v_gene: TRBV11-2; CDR3aa: CASSQTTGMELFF
v_gene: TRBV24-1; CDR3aa: CATSDLNFRHIHEQYF
v_gene: TRBV7-8; CDR3aa: CASSSQRGARNQPQHF
v_gene: TRBV10-3; CDR3aa: CAISGQGSPIYGYTF
v_gene: TRBV15; CDR3aa: CATSRDLTSGGQSTYEQYF
v_gene: TRBV18; CDR3aa: CASSPPSRDEQFF
v_gene: TRBV2; CDR3aa: CATSGVNEQFF
v_gene: TRBV6-5; CDR3aa: CASSVEPTGFGQFF
v_gene: TRBV24-1; CDR3aa: CATSDSGLAKDTQYF
v_gene: TRBV6-2/TRBV6-3; CDR3aa: CASSYGRDQPQHF
v_gene: TRBV3-1/TRBV3-2; CDR3aa: CASSQTGGRNEQFF
v_gene: TRBV5-6; CDR3aa: CASSLQGGITDTQYF
v_gene: TRBV11-2; CDR3aa: CASSLGTGAVGYTF
v_gene: TRBV12-3/TRBV12-4; CDR3aa: CASSLLPGGYTF
v_gene: TRBV7-8; CDR3aa: CASSSGEGQGRHSEKLFF
v_gene: TRBV6-5; CDR3aa: CASMRGTYNEQFF
v_gene: TRBV4-3; CDR3aa: CASSQDLDLTSGGTDTQYF
v_gene: TRBV7-7; CDR3aa: CASSQTGPLGETQYF
v_gene: TRBV4-1; CDR3aa: CASSQGQGLETQYF
v_gene: TRBV5-6; CDR3aa: CASSLAGGLDQSSYNEQFF
v_gene: TRBV6-6; CDR3aa: CASRGTSGGSYEQYF
v_gene: TRBV5-1; CDR3aa: CASSWGPANTGELFF
v_gene: TRBV5-1; CDR3aa: CASSLPLTDSGNTIYF
v_gene: TRBV7-3; CDR3aa: CASSLTGTGGTEAFF